This T cell receptor beta chain was documented in a study of cytomegalovirus exposure and HLA in healthy donors. Study as a whole: Earlier work reported 117 million unique TCR beta sequences from approximately 180 million T cells. Broader study findings: Reports indicate that TCR beta sequences accurately predicted the HLA-A and HLA-B alleles of most subjects.

Germline CDR1 and CDR2: MGHDK and SYGVNS. The V and J ends lost 7 bases and 3 bases respectively, with 16 bases between them. This CDR3 is 15 amino acids long. The PCR made use of 60 Vbeta and 13 Jbeta primers. The repertoire was sequenced with immunoSEQ multiplex PCR; TCRdb's copy has only in-frame clones and lacks some. The profile covers 140,000 to 150,000 clones, with roughly 72% appearing a single time and about 1.7% taken by the ten largest. To note about this clone: As yet, its antigen is unknown.

V and J are TRBV25-1 and TRBJ2-1; tentative D call: TRBD2 (5 bases). Sequencing input: PBMCs. This clonotype was sampled from a man aged 35-49 years in good health and CMV-seronegative. The CDR3 bases are TGTGCCAGCAAGGGTTTTACGGGATACTACAATGAGCAGTTCTTC. Encoded protein: CASKGFTGYYNEQFF. The variable domain in full, with the rest retrieved from reference TRBV25-1 and TRBJ2-1, is EADIYQTPRYLVIGTGKKITLECSQTMGHDKMYWYQQDPGMELHLIHYSYGVNSTEKGDLSSESTVSRIRTEHFPLTLESARPSHTSQYLCASKGFTGYYNEQFFGPGTRLTVL.